Sequencing of this TCR beta chain was carried out in a study of blood T cell repertoires in COVID-19. The CDR3 length is 15 residues. The V end lost 4 bases, the J end lost 0 bases, and 11 bases lay between the germline ends. Germline V gene lookup returns CDR1 MGHRA and CDR2 YSYEKL. Researchers sorted participants into cohorts using their self-reported clinical history. This clone was counted a few times. TCRdb's copy holds only in-frame clones and misses some; the assay was immunoSEQ multiplex PCR. The sample records under 200,000 clones, approximately 86% being singletons. This TCR was recovered from a woman aged 60-70 years with acute COVID-19. This chain uses TRBV4-1 with TRBJ2-3, with D tentatively TRBD1 (5 bases). Source material: PBMCs or T cells enriched from blood (not recorded which). The CDR3 here is CASSPRVRSTDTQYF. DNA for the CDR3: TGCGCCAGCAGCCCCAGGGTTCGAAGCACAGATACGCAGTATTTT.